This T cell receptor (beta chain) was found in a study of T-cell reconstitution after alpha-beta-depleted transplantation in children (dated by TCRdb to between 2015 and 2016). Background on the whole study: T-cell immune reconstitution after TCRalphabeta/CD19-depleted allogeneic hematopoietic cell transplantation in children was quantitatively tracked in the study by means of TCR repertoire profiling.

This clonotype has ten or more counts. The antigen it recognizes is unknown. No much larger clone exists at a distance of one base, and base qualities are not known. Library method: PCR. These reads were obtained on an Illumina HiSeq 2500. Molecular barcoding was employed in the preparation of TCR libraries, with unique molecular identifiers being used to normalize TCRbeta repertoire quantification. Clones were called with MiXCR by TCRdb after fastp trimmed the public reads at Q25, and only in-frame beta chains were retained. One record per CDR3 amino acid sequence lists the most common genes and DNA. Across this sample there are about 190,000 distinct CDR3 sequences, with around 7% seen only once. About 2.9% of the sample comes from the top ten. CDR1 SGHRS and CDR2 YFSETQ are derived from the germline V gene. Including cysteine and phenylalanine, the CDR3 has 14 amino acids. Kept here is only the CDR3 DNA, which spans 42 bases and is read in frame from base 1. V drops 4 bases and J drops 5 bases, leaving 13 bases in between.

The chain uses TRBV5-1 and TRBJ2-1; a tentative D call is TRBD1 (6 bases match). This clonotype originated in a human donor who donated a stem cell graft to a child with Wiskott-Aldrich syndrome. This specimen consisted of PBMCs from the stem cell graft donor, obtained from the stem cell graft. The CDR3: CASSAGQPNNEQFF. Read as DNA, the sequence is TGCGCCAGCAGCGCCGGACAGCCCAACAATGAGCAGTTCTTC.